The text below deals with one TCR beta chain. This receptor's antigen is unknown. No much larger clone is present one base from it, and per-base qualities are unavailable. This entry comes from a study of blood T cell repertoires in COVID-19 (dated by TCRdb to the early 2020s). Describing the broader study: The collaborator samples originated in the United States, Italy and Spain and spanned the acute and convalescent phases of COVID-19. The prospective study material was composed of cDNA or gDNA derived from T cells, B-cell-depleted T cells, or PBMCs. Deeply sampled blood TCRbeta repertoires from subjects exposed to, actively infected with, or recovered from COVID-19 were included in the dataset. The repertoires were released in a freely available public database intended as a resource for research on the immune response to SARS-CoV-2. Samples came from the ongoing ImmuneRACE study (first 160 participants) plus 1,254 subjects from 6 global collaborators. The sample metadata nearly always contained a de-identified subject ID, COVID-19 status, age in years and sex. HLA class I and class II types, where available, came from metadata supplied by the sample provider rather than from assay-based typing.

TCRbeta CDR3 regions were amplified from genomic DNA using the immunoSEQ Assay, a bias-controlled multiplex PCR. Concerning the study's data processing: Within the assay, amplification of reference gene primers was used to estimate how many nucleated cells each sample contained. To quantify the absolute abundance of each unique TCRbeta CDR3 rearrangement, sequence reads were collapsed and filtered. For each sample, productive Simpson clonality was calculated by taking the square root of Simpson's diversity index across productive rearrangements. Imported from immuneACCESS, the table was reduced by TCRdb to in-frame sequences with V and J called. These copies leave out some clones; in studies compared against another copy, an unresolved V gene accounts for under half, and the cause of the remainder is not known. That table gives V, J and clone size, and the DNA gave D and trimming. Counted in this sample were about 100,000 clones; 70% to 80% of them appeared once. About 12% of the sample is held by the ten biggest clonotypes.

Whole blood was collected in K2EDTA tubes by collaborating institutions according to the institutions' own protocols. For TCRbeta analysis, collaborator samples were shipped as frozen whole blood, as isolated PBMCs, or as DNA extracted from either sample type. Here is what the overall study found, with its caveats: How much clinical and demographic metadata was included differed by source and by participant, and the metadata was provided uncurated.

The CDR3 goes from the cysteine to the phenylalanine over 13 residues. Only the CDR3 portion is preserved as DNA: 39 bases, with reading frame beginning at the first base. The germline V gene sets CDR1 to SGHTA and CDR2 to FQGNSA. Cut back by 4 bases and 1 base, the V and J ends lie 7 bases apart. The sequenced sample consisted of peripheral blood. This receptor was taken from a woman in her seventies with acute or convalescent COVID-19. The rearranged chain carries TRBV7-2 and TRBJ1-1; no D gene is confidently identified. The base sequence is TGTGCCAGCAGCTGGCGGGCGAACACTGAAGCTTTCTTT. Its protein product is CASSWRANTEAFF.